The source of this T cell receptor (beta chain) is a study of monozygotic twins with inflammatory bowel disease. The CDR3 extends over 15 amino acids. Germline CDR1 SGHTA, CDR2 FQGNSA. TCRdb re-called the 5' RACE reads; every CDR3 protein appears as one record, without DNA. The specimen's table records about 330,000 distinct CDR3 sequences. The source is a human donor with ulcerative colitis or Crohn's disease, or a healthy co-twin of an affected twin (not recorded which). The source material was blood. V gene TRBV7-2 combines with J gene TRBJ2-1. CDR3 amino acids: CASSAMIVLSNEQFF. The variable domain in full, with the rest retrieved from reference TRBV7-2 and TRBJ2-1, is GAGVSQSPSNKVTEKGKDVELRCDPISGHTALYWYRQSLGQGLEFLIYFQGNSAPDKSGLPSDRFSAERTGGSVSTLTIQRTQQEDSAVYLCASSAMIVLSNEQFFGPGTRLTVL.